This T cell receptor beta chain is drawn from a study of shared clonotypes between healthy human individuals. Study-wide results and limits: Only blood samples were collected, and tissue repertoires likely differ. The study found lower generation probabilities in non-shared clonotypes than in those shared by all four donors.

The count of this clone is one. The antigen is unknown. The CDR3 has 15 amino acids. The V gene end was trimmed by 6 bases and the J gene end by 2 bases; junction bases not matched to a gene: 7. Germline V gene sequence: CDR1 MNHNS, CDR2 SASEGT. Naive CD8 cells were CD45RO-negative, positively selected for CCR7, excluding terminally differentiated effector memory CD45RA+ cells. Measured with immunoSEQ multiplex PCR; TCRdb has only the in-frame clones, and not every one. The sample holds hundreds of thousands of clones; approximately 96% are singletons and the top ten take more than 0.085%. The sequenced material came from naive CD8+ T cells sorted from blood. The chain carries TRBV6-1 and TRBJ2-7; TRBD1 aligns across 10 bases. This clonotype originated in a woman under 40 in good health. The CDR3 spells CASRDRGFDAYEQYF. DNA of the CDR3: TGTGCCAGCAGGGACAGGGGGTTTGATGCCTACGAGCAGTACTTC.